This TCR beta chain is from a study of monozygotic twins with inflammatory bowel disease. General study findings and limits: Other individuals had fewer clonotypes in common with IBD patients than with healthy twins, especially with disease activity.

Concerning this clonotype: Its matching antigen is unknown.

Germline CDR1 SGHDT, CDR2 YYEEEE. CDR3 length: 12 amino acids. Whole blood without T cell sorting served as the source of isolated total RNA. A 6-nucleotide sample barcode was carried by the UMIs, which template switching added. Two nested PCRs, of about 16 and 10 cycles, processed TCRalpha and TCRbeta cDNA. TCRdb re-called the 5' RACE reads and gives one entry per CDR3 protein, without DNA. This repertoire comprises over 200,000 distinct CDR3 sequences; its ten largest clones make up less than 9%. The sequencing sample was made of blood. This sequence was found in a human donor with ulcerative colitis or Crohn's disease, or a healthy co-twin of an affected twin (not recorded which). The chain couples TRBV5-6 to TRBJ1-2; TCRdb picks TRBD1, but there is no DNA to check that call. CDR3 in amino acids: CASSPGAGGYTF.